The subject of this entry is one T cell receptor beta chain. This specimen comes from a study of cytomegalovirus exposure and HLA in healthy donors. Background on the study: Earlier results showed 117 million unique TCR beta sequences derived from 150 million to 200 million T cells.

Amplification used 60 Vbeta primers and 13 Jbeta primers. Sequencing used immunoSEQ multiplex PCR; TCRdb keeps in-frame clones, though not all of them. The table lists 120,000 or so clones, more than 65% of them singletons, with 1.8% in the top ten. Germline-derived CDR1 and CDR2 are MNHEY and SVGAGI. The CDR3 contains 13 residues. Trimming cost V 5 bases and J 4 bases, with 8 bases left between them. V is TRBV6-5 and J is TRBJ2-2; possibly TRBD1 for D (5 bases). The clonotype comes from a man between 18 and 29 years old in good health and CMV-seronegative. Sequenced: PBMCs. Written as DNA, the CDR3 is TGTGCCAGCAGTATTCAGGGCACCGGGGAGCTGTTTTTT. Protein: CASSIQGTGELFF.